This is a list of T cell receptor beta chains from one sample in a study of identical twins. TCRdb recomputed calls from the 5' RACE reads with MiXCR, one row per CDR3 protein. The sample comprises some 630,000 distinct CDR3 sequences, less than 9% of which are singletons, and 1.6% rests with the top ten. The sample was also reused in another study, on yellow fever vaccine responses in identical twins.

Sequenced material: PBMCs. These receptors all come from a woman aged 18-35 years in good health. The CDR3 runs from the conserved cysteine through the conserved F or W. A D gene is named only where the DNA matches it firmly. Size tells how often a clone was seen (once, few, many) or the class of an expanded clone, and some rows leave it out.

clone_size j_call v_call d_call cdr3_length cdr3_aa cdr3_nt
NA TRBJ2-5 TRBV6-1 TRBD2 16 CASSPGGAGTGETQYF TGTGCCAGCAGTCCCGGGGGGGCAGGGACCGGGGAGACCCAGTACTTC
few TRBJ2-5 TRBV15 NA 13 CATSRVTGETQYF TGTGCCACCAGCAGAGTGACGGGAGAGACCCAGTACTTC
many TRBJ2-2 TRBV7-8 NA 13 CASSLRQTGELFF TGTGCCAGCAGCTTAAGACAGACCGGGGAGCTGTTTTTT
NA TRBJ2-5 TRBV20-1 NA 13 CSLTGATQETQYF TGCAGTCTGACGGGGGCGACACAAGAGACCCAGTACTTC
many TRBJ2-7 TRBV12-3/TRBV12-4 NA 13 CASRPDRSYEQYF TGTGCCAGCAGACCGGACAGAAGCTACGAGCAGTACTTC
few TRBJ1-4 TRBV15 NA 15 CATSRVDALNEKLFF TGTGCCACCAGCAGAGTCGACGCACTCAATGAAAAACTGTTTTTT
NA TRBJ2-3 TRBV12-3/TRBV12-4 NA 14 CASSSGTAGGTQYF TGTGCCAGCAGTTCCGGGACTGCTGGGGGTACGCAGTATTTT
many TRBJ2-3 TRBV12-3/TRBV12-4 TRBD1 14 CASSLGQGANTQYF TGTGCCAGCAGTCTGGGACAGGGGGCAAATACGCAGTATTTT
NA TRBJ1-6 TRBV20-1 NA 16 CSARQKPSSYNSPLHF TGCAGTGCTAGACAAAAGCCGAGCTCCTATAATTCACCCCTCCACTTT
NA TRBJ2-3 TRBV29-1 TRBD1 13 CSVARGQEDTQYF TGCAGCGTTGCTCGCGGACAGGAGGATACGCAGTATTTT
few TRBJ2-6 TRBV12-3/TRBV12-4 NA 14 CASSKGTGANVLTF TGTGCCAGCAGCAAGGGGACCGGGGCCAACGTCCTGACTTTC
NA TRBJ1-2 TRBV5-1 NA 13 CASSLAADYGYTF TGCGCCAGCAGCTTGGCAGCGGACTATGGCTACACCTTC
NA TRBJ2-3 TRBV5-1 NA 13 CASGTMFTDTQYF TGCGCCAGCGGGACAATGTTCACAGATACGCAGTATTTT
NA TRBJ2-3 TRBV29-1 NA 12 CSVESGTDTQYF TGCAGCGTTGAATCGGGGACAGATACGCAGTATTTT
few TRBJ1-4 TRBV5-1 NA 14 CASSPTGHNEKLFF TGCGCCAGCAGCCCCACAGGGCATAATGAAAAACTGTTTTTT
many TRBJ2-1 TRBV6-6 TRBD2 13 CASRTSGAGEQFF TGTGCCAGCAGGACTAGCGGCGCGGGGGAGCAGTTCTTC
NA TRBJ2-1 TRBV4-2 TRBD2 16 CASSRTGTSVYNEQFF TGTGCCAGCAGCCGAACCGGGACTAGCGTTTACAATGAGCAGTTCTTC
many TRBJ2-2 TRBV25-1 NA 12 CASSEWTGELFF TGTGCCAGCAGTGAATGGACCGGGGAGCTGTTTTTT
many TRBJ1-1 TRBV14 TRBD1 17 CASSPGTGAWLSTEAFF TGTGCCAGCAGCCCCGGGACAGGGGCTTGGCTAAGCACTGAAGCTTTCTTT
few TRBJ2-6 TRBV15 NA 13 CATKVSGANVLTF TGTGCCACCAAGGTATCTGGGGCCAACGTCCTGACTTTC
NA TRBJ2-6 TRBV12-3/TRBV12-4 NA 16 CASSPNDGSGANVLTF TGTGCCAGCAGTCCCAATGACGGATCCGGGGCCAACGTCCTGACTTTC
many TRBJ1-1 TRBV6-1 NA 13 CASSSVGNTEAFF TGTGCCAGCAGCTCGGTTGGGAACACTGAAGCTTTCTTT
NA TRBJ2-1 TRBV12-3/TRBV12-4 TRBD2 16 CASRPTSGSLYNEQFF TGTGCCAGCAGACCGACTAGCGGGAGCCTCTACAATGAGCAGTTCTTC
few TRBJ1-1 TRBV3-1 NA 17 CASTPEGGSIMNTEAFF TGTGCCAGCACCCCCGAGGGGGGCAGTATCATGAACACTGAAGCTTTCTTT
few TRBJ2-7 TRBV20-1 NA 12 CSAGGLMYEQYF TGCAGTGCTGGGGGTCTAATGTACGAGCAGTACTTC
many TRBJ2-1 TRBV7-7 TRBD1 17 CASSDTGGWGSYNEQFF TGTGCCAGCAGCGACACAGGGGGTTGGGGCTCCTACAATGAGCAGTTCTTC
NA TRBJ2-2 TRBV11-3 TRBD2 16 CASSSGRAQNTGELFF TGTGCCAGCAGCTCGGGGAGGGCACAGAACACCGGGGAGCTGTTTTTT
many TRBJ2-1 TRBV6-5 TRBD1 16 CASSSPGRGYYNEQFF TGTGCCAGCAGTTCCCCGGGCAGGGGGTACTACAATGAGCAGTTCTTC
NA TRBJ2-2 TRBV7-9 TRBD1 17 CASSFGQGAPGTGELFF TGTGCCAGCAGCTTTGGACAGGGGGCGCCCGGCACCGGGGAGCTGTTTTTT
NA TRBJ2-3 TRBV14 NA 15 CASSQDRESADTQYF TGTGCCAGCAGCCAAGACAGGGAGTCGGCTGATACGCAGTATTTT
NA TRBJ2-5 TRBV20-1 NA 13 CSASGTGGETQYF TGCAGTGCTAGTGGGACCGGGGGAGAGACCCAGTACTTC
NA TRBJ2-7 TRBV20-1 TRBD2 12 CSALPGGFEQYF TGCAGTGCGTTACCGGGAGGTTTCGAGCAGTACTTC
many TRBJ2-7 TRBV20-1 NA 12 CSARQGPGEQYF TGCAGTGCTAGGCAGGGGCCTGGGGAGCAGTACTTC
many TRBJ2-2 TRBV27 TRBD2 18 CASSRSGRVVWNTGELFF TGTGCCAGCAGCCGTAGCGGGAGGGTGGTCTGGAACACCGGGGAGCTGTTTTTT